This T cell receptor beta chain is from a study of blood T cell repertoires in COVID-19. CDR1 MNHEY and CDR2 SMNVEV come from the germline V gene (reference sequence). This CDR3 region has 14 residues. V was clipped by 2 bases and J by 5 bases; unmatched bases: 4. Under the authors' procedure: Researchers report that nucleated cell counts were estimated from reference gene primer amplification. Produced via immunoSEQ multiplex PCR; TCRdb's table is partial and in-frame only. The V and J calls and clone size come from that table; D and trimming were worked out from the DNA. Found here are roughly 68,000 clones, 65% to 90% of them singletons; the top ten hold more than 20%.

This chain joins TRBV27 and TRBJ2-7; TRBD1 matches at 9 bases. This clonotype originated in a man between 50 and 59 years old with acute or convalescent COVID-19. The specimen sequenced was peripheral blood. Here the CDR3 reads CASSLRDRAHEQYF. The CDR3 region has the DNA TGTGCCAGCAGTTTACGGGACAGGGCCCACGAGCAGTACTTC.